Listed below are T cell receptor beta chains from one sample, sequenced in a study of cytomegalovirus exposure and HLA in healthy donors. Only in-frame clones appear in the TCRdb table, and some are missing; sequencing was by immunoSEQ multiplex PCR. The sample has 100,000 to 150,000 clones; about 88% are singletons. The material sequenced was PBMCs. The source is a young woman in good health and CMV-seronegative. Each CDR3 is given with its conserved first and last residue. A D gene is named only where the DNA matches it firmly. Not every row has a clone size; where given, it reads once, few, many or a size class.

D	length	size	V	J	CDR3	DNA
TRBD1	18	-	TRBV18	TRBJ1-3	CASSPTGTGVFSGNTIYF	TGTGCCAGCTCACCGACCGGGACAGGGGTGTTTAGTGGAAACACCATATATTTT
TRBD2	15	-	TRBV25-1	TRBJ2-3	CASSVPAGLTDTQYF	TGTGCCAGCAGCGTCCCAGCGGGGCTCACAGATACGCAGTATTTT
TRBD1	13	once	TRBV5-1	TRBJ2-7	CASSLADRGIRNF	TGCGCCAGCAGCTTGGCCGACAGGGGTATTCGGAACTTC
TRBD2	17	-	TRBV5-1	TRBJ2-2	CASSFSSGRLNTGELFF	TGCGCCAGCAGCTTTTCTAGCGGGAGATTGAACACCGGGGAGCTGTTTTTT
TRBD1	16	once	TRBV18	TRBJ1-5	CASSRSGTGLNQPQHF	TGTGCCAGCTCAAGAAGCGGGACAGGGCTCAATCAGCCCCAGCATTTT
-	12	-	TRBV6-5	TRBJ1-2	CASKDSLYGYTF	TGTGCCAGCAAAGACAGTCTCTATGGCTACACCTTC
TRBD1	14	-	TRBV6-1	TRBJ2-7	CASSGGQGYYEQYF	TGTGCCAGCAGTGGGGGACAGGGGTATTACGAGCAGTACTTC
-	17	-	TRBV18	TRBJ1-4	CASSPLDSLATNEKLFF	TGTGCCAGCTCACCTCTGGACAGCCTTGCAACTAATGAAAAACTGTTTTTT
-	11	-	TRBV2	TRBJ2-1	CASYRLDEQFF	TGTGCCAGCTACAGGTTGGATGAGCAGTTCTTC
-	14	-	TRBV9	TRBJ1-4	CASSVTGSNEKLFF	TGTGCCAGCAGCGTGACAGGATCGAATGAAAAACTGTTTTTT
-	12	once	TRBV4-1	TRBJ2-1	CASSPMRGEQFF	TGCGCCAGCAGCCCTATGAGGGGGGAGCAGTTCTTC
-	15	-	TRBV10-3	TRBJ1-3	CAISELAGTGNTIYF	TGTGCCATCAGTGAGTTGGCGGGGACTGGAAACACCATATATTTT
-	13	-	TRBV7-9	TRBJ2-7	CASSVDSAYEQYF	TGTGCCAGCAGCGTTGACAGTGCATACGAGCAGTACTTC
TRBD1	16	-	TRBV18	TRBJ2-7	CASSTSTRTGGGRQYF	TGTGCCAGCTCAACCTCGACCCGGACAGGTGGAGGCAGGCAGTACTTC
TRBD1	13	once	TRBV5-1	TRBJ1-2	CASSLEGTVGYTF	TGCGCCAGCAGCTTGGAGGGGACAGTTGGCTACACCTTC
-	12	-	TRBV29-1	TRBJ1-1	CSVEPRGTEAFF	TGCAGCGTTGAACCTCGGGGGACTGAAGCTTTCTTT
-	16	-	TRBV2	TRBJ1-3	CASSNFDMYVGNTIYF	TGTGCCAGCAGTAACTTCGACATGTATGTTGGAAACACCATATATTTT
-	16	-	TRBV4-1	TRBJ2-1	CASSQEVTVLSNEQFF	TGCGCCAGCAGCCAAGAGGTGACAGTTTTGTCCAATGAGCAGTTCTTC